Shown below are 26 T cell receptor beta chains from a single sample sequenced in a study of graft-versus-host responses after intestinal transplantation. No antigen has been identified for these receptors. Generated by immunoSEQ multiplex PCR, the TCRdb table keeps only in-frame clones and is missing some. The data contain 120,000 or so clones, just under 95% of them singletons. Sequenced material: unstimulated CD8+ T cells sorted from spleen or lymph node cells, taken before intestinal transplant. These receptor sequences come from a human donor who received an intestinal transplant.

Comments on this clone: An end of the junction does not agree with germline; a read error may underlie this. The chain uses TRBV7-7 and TRBJ2-7; D might be TRBD1 (5 bases). CDR3 size: 13 residues. Germline CDR1 and CDR2: SSHAT and FNYEAQ (reference sequence). This CDR3 is CASSLDSSYEQYF. For the CDR3, the DNA is TGTGCTAGCAGCTTAGACAGCTCCTACGAGCAGTACTTC.

This chain connects TRBV5-1 to TRBJ1-3, with 8 bases identical to TRBD1. Germline values: CDR1 SGHRS, CDR2 YFSETQ. After removal of 2 bases from V and 2 bases from J, the junction contained 6 bases not matched to a gene. This CDR3 is 16 amino acids long. The CDR3 coding sequence is TGCGCCAGCAGCTTTACTACAGGGGGTACTGGAAACACCATATATTTT. Translating gives CASSFTTGGTGNTIYF.

The count of this clone is one. The gene calls are TRBV9 and TRBJ2-7; D may be TRBD1 (6 bases). Germline-derived CDR1 and CDR2 are SGDLS and YYNGEE. This CDR3 region has 13 residues. The ends were cut back, 2 bases at V and 7 bases at J, with 13 bases in the middle. As DNA, the CDR3 is TGTGCCAGCAGCGTGGTCCTCACAGGGGAGCAGTACTTC. Its translation: CASSVVLTGEQYF.

This clone came up once. The chain has TRBV6-1 and TRBJ2-7, with D unresolved. V dropped 0 bases and J dropped 0 bases, with 9 bases sitting between them. Germline assignment: CDR1 MNHNS and CDR2 SASEGT. The CDR3 has 15 amino acids. The CDR3 DNA reads TGTGCCAGCAGTGAAGCCCTTCTTCGCTCCTACGAGCAGTACTTC. Translating gives CASSEALLRSYEQYF.

The J gene is TRBJ2-3, the V gene TRBV2; weak D call: TRBD2 (6 bases). The ends were cut back, 7 bases at V and 5 bases at J, with 28 bases in the middle. Germline V lookup: CDR1 SNHLY, CDR2 FYNNEI. CDR3 length: 18 amino acids. For the CDR3, the DNA is TGTGCCAGCACCGAAGGGTCGGGCGGAGGGAGCCGGAGAGATACGCAGTATTTT. Encoded protein: CASTEGSGGGSRRDTQYF.

The chain is built from TRBV4-1 and TRBJ2-3, with 7 nucleotides matching TRBD2. The CDR3 is 14 amino acids. Germline CDR1 reads MGHRA; CDR2 reads YSYEKL. J gave up 2 bases and V 3 bases, and 2 bases lay outside the gene matches. CDR3 region: CASSQRGSTDTQYF. The CDR3 nucleotides are TGCGCCAGCAGCCAGCGGGGGTCCACAGATACGCAGTATTTT.

The CDR3 loop is CASSFRAGERTDTQYF. The DNA of the CDR3 is TGTGCCAGTAGTTTCCGAGCGGGAGAGCGCACAGATACGCAGTATTTT. This chain joins TRBV19 and TRBJ2-3, with 8 nucleotides matching TRBD2. After removal of 5 bases from V and 1 base from J, the junction contained 8 bases not matched to a gene. CDR3 size: 16 residues. Per the germline V gene, CDR1 is LNHDA and CDR2 is SQIVND (reference sequence). Complete variable domain (other parts from reference TRBV19 and TRBJ2-3): DGGITQSPKYLFRKEGQNVTLSCEQNLNHDAMYWYRQDPGQGLRLIYYSQIVNDFQKGDIAEGYSVSREKKESFPLTVTSAQKNPTAFYLCASSFRAGERTDTQYFGPGTRLTVL.

The chain is built from TRBV29-1 and TRBJ1-2; no firm D call. The CDR3 covers 11 residues. CDR1 SQVTM and CDR2 ANQGSEA come from the germline V gene. V was cut by 3 bases and J by 1 base, with 3 bases left in between. CDR3 bases: TGCAGCGTTGAGAATAACTATGGCTACACCTTC. As protein: CSVENNYGYTF. Based on the CDR3 plus reference TRBV29-1 and TRBJ1-2, the full variable domain is SAVISQKPSRDICQRGTSLTIQCQVDSQVTMMFWYRQQPGQSLTLIATANQGSEATYESGFVIDKFPISRPNLTFSTLTVSNMSPEDSSIYLCSVENNYGYTFGSGTRLTVV.

The chain joins TRBV11-3 to TRBJ2-2; TRBD2 aligns across 10 bases. This CDR3 is 16 amino acids long. Germline values: CDR1 SGHNT, CDR2 YENEEA. The ends lost 5 bases at V and 3 bases at J; junction bases unmatched: 6. In nucleotides, the CDR3 is TGTGCCAGCAGCATTTCTAGCGGGAGATACACCGGGGAGCTGTTTTTT. Protein: CASSISSGRYTGELFF. Filled out from reference TRBV11-3 and TRBJ2-2, the complete variable domain reads EAGVVQSPRYKIIEKKQPVAFWCNPISGHNTLYWYLQNLGQGPELLIRYENEEAVDDSQLPKDRFSAERLKGVDSTLKIQPAELGDSAVYLCASSISSGRYTGELFFGEGSRLTVL.

This chain uses TRBV5-1 with TRBJ1-5, with 10 bases fitting TRBD1. This CDR3 has 14 amino acids. Trimming at V came to 0 bases and at J to 8 bases, leaving 2 bases not matched to a gene. Germline V gene lookup returns CDR1 SGHRS and CDR2 YFSETQ. The CDR3 nucleotides read TGCGCCAGCAGCTTGGGAGGGACAGGGGAGCCCCAGCATTTT. Its translation: CASSLGGTGEPQHF.

The chain couples TRBV11-1 to TRBJ2-2, with D possibly being TRBD1 (5 bases). Trimming pared 5 bases from V and 7 bases from J, leaving 20 bases between. The CDR3 consists of 16 residues. Germline CDR1 is SGHAT and CDR2 is FQDESV (reference sequence). The CDR3 bases are TGTGCCAGCAGCCCAGAACCCAGGGAAATAAACGGGGAGCTGTTTTTT. Translating gives CASSPEPREINGELFF.

The chain joins TRBV9 to TRBJ2-7; 8 nucleotides agree with TRBD1. In germline, CDR1 is SGDLS, CDR2 YYNGEE. V was clipped by 0 bases and J by 0 bases; unmatched bases: 11. The CDR3 spans 18 residues. This CDR3 reads CASSVGPSGTGNSYEQYF. The CDR3 DNA is TGTGCCAGCAGCGTAGGCCCTTCCGGGACAGGCAACTCCTACGAGCAGTACTTC.

This chain joins TRBV19 and TRBJ1-2, with D unresolved. Deletions cut 9 bases from V and 0 bases from J, with 14 bases between. The CDR3 runs to 14 residues. The V gene's germline CDR1 is LNHDA and CDR2 SQIVND (reference sequence). The CDR3 nucleotides read TGTGCCAGCCGACCAAGGTACTCTAACTATGGCTACACCTTC. This gives the protein CASRPRYSNYGYTF.

The rearrangement links TRBV5-6 to TRBJ2-3; weak D call: TRBD2 (6 bases). The CDR3 consists of 14 residues. V was pared by 2 bases and J by 0 bases, with 7 bases between. Germline CDR1 SGHDT, CDR2 YYEEEE. CDR3 nucleotides: TGTGCCAGCAGCTTTGGAGGGAGCACAGATACGCAGTATTTT. This encodes CASSFGGSTDTQYF. Using reference TRBV5-6 and TRBJ2-3 for the parts outside the CDR3, the full variable domain is DAGVTQSPTHLIKTRGQQVTLRCSPKSGHDTVSWYQQALGQGPQFIFQYYEEEERQRGNFPDRFSGHQFPNYSSELNVNALLLGDSALYLCASSFGGSTDTQYFGPGTRLTVL.

The chain has TRBV27 and TRBJ2-1; no firm D call. CDR3 length: 16 amino acids. From germline, CDR1 is MNHEY and CDR2 SMNVEV (reference sequence). V shed 6 bases and J shed 1 base, with 16 bases lying between them. DNA for the CDR3: TGTGCCAGCAGCAGGATCGGCCCCATTTCCTACAATGAGCAGTTCTTC. The encoded protein is CASSRIGPISYNEQFF.

This sequence joins TRBV28 and TRBJ2-7; no clear D. The germline V gene encodes CDR1 MDHEN and CDR2 SYDVKM. The V gene lost 2 bases and the J gene lost 3 bases, with 17 bases spanning the gap. The CDR3 sequence is 16 residues long. This CDR3 is CASSLTGKSVRYEQYF. The CDR3 coding sequence is TGTGCCAGCAGTTTAACGGGCAAAAGTGTCCGCTACGAGCAGTACTTC.

This clone was detected once. Written as DNA, the CDR3 is TGTGCCAGCAGAGAGGCGCTCTTGAACACTGAAGCTTTCTTT. Protein sequence: CASREALLNTEAFF. The chain uses TRBV5-5 and TRBJ1-1; no definite D call. Germline V gene lookup returns CDR1 SGHKS and CDR2 YYEKEE (reference sequence). Trimming took off 5 bases at V and 0 bases at J, with 11 bases between the two ends. The CDR3 covers 14 residues.

This sequence joins TRBV6-5 and TRBJ1-5; unclear D gene. The V and J ends lost 6 bases and 2 bases respectively, with 8 bases between them. The CDR3 runs to 13 residues. Germline lookup yields CDR1 MNHEY and CDR2 SVGAGI. The CDR3 DNA follows: TGTGCCAGCAGACTAGGTGGCAATCAGCCCCAGCATTTT. Translation: CASRLGGNQPQHF.

A word on this clone: Other DNA sequences in this specimen translate into the identical CDR3. Written as DNA, the CDR3 is TGTGCCAGCAGCTTAGGCTCCTACGAGCAGTACTTC. Its protein product is CASSLGSYEQYF. The chain links TRBV7-8 to TRBJ2-7; D is undetermined. The V end lost 1 base, the J end lost 0 bases, and 1 base lay between the germline ends. Germline-derived CDR1 and CDR2 are SGHVS and FQNEAQ. CDR3 length: 12 residues.

The genes are TRBV4-1 and TRBJ2-1; D might be TRBD2 (6 bases). Trimming removed 5 bases at V and 0 bases at J, with 20 bases between. The CDR3 is 18 amino acids. Germline values: CDR1 MGHRA, CDR2 YSYEKL. The CDR3: CASSDRRERISSYNEQFF. CDR3 sequence (DNA): TGCGCCAGCAGCGACCGGAGGGAGCGGATAAGCTCCTACAATGAGCAGTTCTTC.

The V gene is TRBV19, the J gene TRBJ2-5; the match to TRBD2 covers 7 bases. The CDR3 spans 15 residues. With V trimmed by 2 bases and J by 5 bases, 8 bases remained unmatched. Germline values: CDR1 LNHDA, CDR2 SQIVND (reference sequence). The CDR3: CASSIMGGLYETQYF. CDR3 nucleotide sequence: TGTGCCAGTAGTATAATGGGAGGGCTTTATGAGACCCAGTACTTC.

The V call is TRBV4-1, the J call TRBJ1-1; D is ambiguous. The germline CDR1 and CDR2 sequences are MGHRA and YSYEKL. The CDR3 runs 14 residues. V lost 1 base to trimming and J lost 6 bases, with 12 bases between them. The CDR3 nucleotides are TGCGCCAGCAGCCAAGGCCCGGGAAACCCTGAAGCTTTCTTT. Translating gives CASSQGPGNPEAFF.

V usage is TRBV27 and J usage is TRBJ2-1; D ambiguous. The V gene's germline CDR1 is MNHEY and CDR2 SMNVEV (reference sequence). The length of the CDR3 is 12 residues. V lost 10 bases and J 9 bases, leaving 16 bases between the germline ends. The CDR3 spells CATLSYGSEQFF. For the CDR3, the DNA is TGTGCCACCCTCTCTTATGGGTCTGAGCAGTTCTTC.

The genes are TRBV19 and TRBJ2-7; D is unresolved. CDR1 and CDR2 (germline): LNHDA, SQIVND (reference sequence). The CDR3 is 14 amino acids. V shed 0 bases and J shed 4 bases, with 10 bases lying between them. CDR3 in amino acids: CASSIDLNKYEQYF. The CDR3 DNA reads as TGTGCCAGTAGTATAGATCTCAACAAATACGAGCAGTACTTC.

The chain links TRBV27 to TRBJ1-2; tentative D call: TRBD1 (5 bases). The CDR3 sequence is 12 residues long. The V and J ends lost 6 bases and 2 bases respectively, with 7 bases between them. The germline V gene encodes CDR1 MNHEY and CDR2 SMNVEV (reference sequence). The CDR3 DNA reads TGTGCCAGCAGCCCAGGGAACTATGGCTACACCTTC. As protein: CASSPGNYGYTF.

The chain links TRBV2 to TRBJ1-1; D uncertain. This CDR3 comprises 13 residues. Trimming stripped 10 bases from V and 4 bases from J, with 16 bases between. Germline V gene sequence: CDR1 SNHLY, CDR2 FYNNEI. The DNA for the CDR3 is TGTGCCACCAGGTCAGAGCTCCCCACTGAAGCTTTCTTT. Translation: CATRSELPTEAFF.